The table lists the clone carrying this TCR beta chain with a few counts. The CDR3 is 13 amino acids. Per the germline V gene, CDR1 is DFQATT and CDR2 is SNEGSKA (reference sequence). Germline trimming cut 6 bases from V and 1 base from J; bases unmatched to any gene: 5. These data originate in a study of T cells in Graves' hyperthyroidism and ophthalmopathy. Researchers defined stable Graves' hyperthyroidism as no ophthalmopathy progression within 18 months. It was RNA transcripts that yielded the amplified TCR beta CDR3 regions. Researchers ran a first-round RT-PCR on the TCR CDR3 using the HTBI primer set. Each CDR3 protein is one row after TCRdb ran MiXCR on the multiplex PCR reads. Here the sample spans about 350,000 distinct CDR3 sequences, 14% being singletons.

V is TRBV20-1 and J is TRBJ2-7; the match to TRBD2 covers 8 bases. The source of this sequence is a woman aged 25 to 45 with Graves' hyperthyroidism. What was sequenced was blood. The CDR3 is CSALGGGSYEQYF. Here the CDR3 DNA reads TGCAGTGCCCTAGGCGGGGGGTCCTACGAGCAGTACTTC.